Below, one TCR beta chain is given with its context. The record originates from a study of identical twins. J lost 6 bases, V lost 3 bases, and 12 bases had no gene match. CDR3 length: 16 amino acids. Germline-derived CDR1 and CDR2 are SGHTA and FQGNSA. A template switching step contributed a universal primer site, while unique molecular identifiers were present in the cDNA. Via MiXCR, TCRdb re-called the 5' RACE reads, giving one row per CDR3 protein. This table holds roughly 200,000 distinct CDR3 sequences, about 15% found once. The sample also formed part of further work on T cells expressing NK-cell markers.

The gene calls are TRBV7-2 and TRBJ2-5; TRBD2 matches 8 bases. Sequencing was carried out using CD8+ T cells sorted from blood. This clonotype was sampled from a woman between 18 and 29 years old in good health. The CDR3 sequence is CASSFSSSGSRKTQYF. The DNA of the CDR3 is TGTGCCAGCAGCTTCTCGTCCAGCGGGAGTCGTAAGACCCAGTACTTC.